These 10 T cell receptor beta chains originate from one sample sequenced in a study of graft-versus-host responses after intestinal transplantation. The protocol was immunoSEQ multiplex PCR, while the TCRdb copy is restricted to in-frame clones and leaves out a portion. The sample yields some 120,000 clones, less than 95% seen once. Their antigens remain unidentified. The specimen comprised unstimulated CD4+ T cells sorted from spleen or lymph node cells, sampled before intestinal transplant. These receptor sequences come from a human donor who received an intestinal transplant.

The rearrangement links TRBV7-7 to TRBJ2-2, with a tentative D call TRBD1 (7 bases). Germline CDR1 SSHAT, CDR2 FNYEAQ (reference sequence). The length of the CDR3 is 13 residues. The V gene lost 7 bases and the J gene lost 4 bases, with 10 bases spanning the gap. The DNA for the CDR3 is TGTGCCAGCAACAGGGGAGGCACCGGGGAGCTGTTTTTT. It specifies CASNRGGTGELFF.

The chain links TRBV7-2 to TRBJ1-6; 10 nucleotides align to TRBD1. This CDR3 is 14 amino acids long. Germline lookup yields CDR1 SGHTA and CDR2 FQGNSA. After removal of 5 bases from V and 9 bases from J, the junction contained 4 bases not matched to a gene. The CDR3 bases are TGTGCCAGCAGCCAGGACAGGGGGGGTTCACCCCTCCACTTT. Translation: CASSQDRGGSPLHF. The variable domain in full, completed from reference TRBV7-2 and TRBJ1-6, reads GAGVSQSPSNKVTEKGKDVELRCDPISGHTALYWYRQSLGQGLEFLIYFQGNSAPDKSGLPSDRFSAERTGGSVSTLTIQRTQQEDSAVYLCASSQDRGGSPLHFGNGTRLTVT.

This clone was observed once. The chain employs TRBV18 and TRBJ1-1; 12 positions agree with TRBD1. The CDR3 is made up of 14 amino acids. The V segment lost 6 bases and the J segment 8 bases; nucleotides outside the gene matches: 7. From germline, CDR1 is KGHSH and CDR2 LQKENI. This CDR3 reads CASSPGQGATEAFF. The CDR3 DNA sequence: TGTGCCAGCTCGCCGGGACAGGGGGCGACGGAAGCTTTCTTT.

The V and J genes are TRBV9 and TRBJ2-1; TRBD2 is a possible D gene (6 bases). Germline CDR1 reads SGDLS; CDR2 reads YYNGEE. This CDR3 is built from 15 residues. V gave up 0 bases and J gave up 7 bases, with 14 bases separating them. The CDR3 DNA reads as TGTGCCAGCAGCGTAGATGGGGGGAGCCTGAATGAGCAGTTCTTC. This translates into CASSVDGGSLNEQFF.

The chain combines TRBV6-6 with TRBJ2-1; no clear D gene. CDR3 size: 16 residues. With 5 bases removed from V and 0 bases from J, the gap between germline ends came to 14 bases. Germline V CDR1 and CDR2: MNHNY, SVGAGI (reference sequence). This CDR3 reads CASSPYVPSSYNEQFF. In DNA form, the CDR3 reads TGTGCCAGCAGTCCGTACGTGCCTAGCTCCTACAATGAGCAGTTCTTC.

The rearrangement uses TRBV19 and TRBJ2-1; 8 nucleotides line up with TRBD2. The CDR3 is 17 amino acids. Per the germline V gene, CDR1 is LNHDA and CDR2 is SQIVND (reference sequence). J was trimmed by 0 bases and V by 5 bases; bases with no gene match: 9. The CDR3 nucleotides are TGTGCCAGTAGTCCCCGACTAGCGATCAGCTCCTACAATGAGCAGTTCTTC. Protein sequence: CASSPRLAISSYNEQFF.

This clone was seen a handful of times. The V and J genes are TRBV5-1 and TRBJ2-1; D call uncertain. There are 15 residues in the CDR3. Germline loops: CDR1 SGHRS, CDR2 YFSETQ. Trimming took off 0 bases at V and 8 bases at J, with 15 bases between the two ends. The CDR3 nucleotides are TGCGCCAGCAGCTTGGTTCTAGTTGGCGGCGATGAGCAGTTCTTC. It encodes CASSLVLVGGDEQFF. The whole variable domain, filled in from reference TRBV5-1 and TRBJ2-1, reads KAGVTQTPRYLIKTRGQQVTLSCSPISGHRSVSWYQQTPGQGLQFLFEYFSETQRNKGNFPGRFSGRQFSNSRSEMNVSTLELGDSALYLCASSLVLVGGDEQFFGPGTRLTVL.

The chain uses TRBV15 and TRBJ1-5; 11 positions agree with TRBD1. The V gene's germline CDR1 is LNHNV and CDR2 YYDKDF (reference sequence). This CDR3 has 19 amino acids. After removal of 5 bases from V and 0 bases from J, the junction contained 12 bases not matched to a gene. As DNA, the CDR3 is TGTGCCACCAGCGGGGGGGGCGGACAGGGGGCTTTTAGCAATCAGCCCCAGCATTTT. Translation gives CATSGGGGQGAFSNQPQHF.

The rearrangement uses TRBV5-1 and TRBJ2-1; D is perhaps TRBD1 (6 bases). Between the trimmed V and J ends, which lost 0 bases and 0 bases, there was a span of 10 bases. The length of the CDR3 is 16 residues. CDR1 SGHRS and CDR2 YFSETQ come from the germline V gene. CDR3 sequence: CASSLGDTSSYNEQFF. CDR3 nucleotides: TGCGCCAGCAGCTTGGGGGACACGAGCTCCTACAATGAGCAGTTCTTC.

The chain links TRBV5-1 to TRBJ1-6; D possibly corresponds to TRBD1 (6 bases). Germline V lookup: CDR1 SGHRS, CDR2 YFSETQ. This CDR3 spans 16 amino acids. Trimming removed 4 bases from V and 14 bases from J, with 25 bases in between. CDR3 coding DNA: TGCGCCAGCAGCCCCCAAGCCGGGACACTTAGTGGAGCCCTCCACTTT. It is translated as CASSPQAGTLSGALHF.